These T cell receptor beta chains were read from a single sample in a study of blood T cell repertoires in COVID-19. Assay: immunoSEQ multiplex PCR; the TCRdb copy retains only in-frame clones and omits some. The sample lists over 200,000 clones, about nine tenths occurring once. The material sequenced was PBMCs or T cells enriched from blood (not recorded which). The receptors were sampled from a man between 18 and 29 years old who had recovered from COVID-19. The CDR3 runs from the conserved cysteine through the conserved F or W. Each record gives: J gene, V gene, D gene, clone size, CDR3 DNA, CDR3 protein. D genes are given only for firm matches. The size entry is marked missing in some rows and otherwise reads once, few, many or a size class.

j_gene: TRBJ1-2; v_gene: TRBV30; d_gene: TRBD1; abundance: .; CDR3nt: TGTGCCTGGAACGGCAGGGGGGACTATGGCTACACCTTC; CDR3aa: CAWNGRGDYGYTF
j_gene: TRBJ1-4; v_gene: TRBV30; d_gene: TRBD1; abundance: .; CDR3nt: TGTGCCTGGAGTGTACCGGGCAGGGGGCTAGGTAATGAAAAACTGTTTTTT; CDR3aa: CAWSVPGRGLGNEKLFF
j_gene: TRBJ2-1; v_gene: TRBV28; d_gene: .; abundance: .; CDR3nt: TGTGCCAGCAGTTTTGTGGGGAGTGCGACGAATGAGCAGTTCTTC; CDR3aa: CASSFVGSATNEQFF
j_gene: TRBJ2-7; v_gene: TRBV7-9; d_gene: TRBD1; abundance: .; CDR3nt: TGTGCCAGCAGCCCCCCCGGGACAGAGACCTACGAGCAGTACTTC; CDR3aa: CASSPPGTETYEQYF
j_gene: TRBJ2-7; v_gene: TRBV5-1; d_gene: .; abundance: .; CDR3nt: TGCGCCAGCAGCTTGGATGGGAGCGAGCAGTACTTC; CDR3aa: CASSLDGSEQYF
j_gene: TRBJ2-7; v_gene: TRBV10-1; d_gene: TRBD1; abundance: .; CDR3nt: TGCGCCAGCAGTGACAAGACAGGGGCCTCCTACGAGCAGTACTTC; CDR3aa: CASSDKTGASYEQYF
j_gene: TRBJ1-3; v_gene: TRBV5-1; d_gene: TRBD1; abundance: .; CDR3nt: TGCGCCAGCAGCCCGGACAGGGCTGGAAACACCATATATTTT; CDR3aa: CASSPDRAGNTIYF
j_gene: TRBJ1-3; v_gene: TRBV5-4; d_gene: TRBD1; abundance: .; CDR3nt: TGTGCCAGCAGCTCGACAGGGAAAGGAAACACCATATATTTT; CDR3aa: CASSSTGKGNTIYF
j_gene: TRBJ1-2; v_gene: TRBV5-4; d_gene: TRBD1; abundance: .; CDR3nt: TGTGCCAGCAGCTTGAGCCAGGGGGTGTACTATGGCTACACCTTC; CDR3aa: CASSLSQGVYYGYTF
j_gene: TRBJ2-7; v_gene: TRBV29-1; d_gene: TRBD1; abundance: .; CDR3nt: TGCAGCGTCCGGGACAGGGCCTCCTGGGAGCAGTACTTC; CDR3aa: CSVRDRASWEQYF
j_gene: TRBJ2-6; v_gene: TRBV19; d_gene: TRBD1; abundance: .; CDR3nt: TGTGCCAGTAGTAGGACAGGGGGCGATCGTGGGGCCAACGTCCTGACTTTC; CDR3aa: CASSRTGGDRGANVLTF
j_gene: TRBJ2-2; v_gene: TRBV28; d_gene: .; abundance: .; CDR3nt: TGTGCCAGCAGTTTCGGCGGGGAGCTGTTTTTT; CDR3aa: CASSFGGELFF
j_gene: TRBJ1-3; v_gene: TRBV12-5; d_gene: .; abundance: once; CDR3nt: TGTGCTAGTGGCAGCGGTGGTGGAAACACCATATATTTT; CDR3aa: CASGSGGGNTIYF
j_gene: TRBJ1-3; v_gene: TRBV5-1; d_gene: .; abundance: .; CDR3nt: TGCGCCAGCAGCTCGACCGGAGACTCTGGAAACACCATATATTTT; CDR3aa: CASSSTGDSGNTIYF
j_gene: TRBJ2-7; v_gene: TRBV6-2/TRBV6-3; d_gene: TRBD1; abundance: .; CDR3nt: TGTGCCAGCAGTTACGATGAGGGACAGGGCGTATTCTACGAGCAGTACTTC; CDR3aa: CASSYDEGQGVFYEQYF
j_gene: TRBJ2-3; v_gene: TRBV29-1; d_gene: TRBD1; abundance: few; CDR3nt: TGCAGCGTCACAACCGGGACAGGAACTTCAGATACGCAGTATTTT; CDR3aa: CSVTTGTGTSDTQYF
j_gene: TRBJ1-1; v_gene: TRBV5-1; d_gene: TRBD1; abundance: once; CDR3nt: TGCGCCAGCAGCCCCAGGGGGTCAATGAACACTGAAGCTTTCTTT; CDR3aa: CASSPRGSMNTEAFF
j_gene: TRBJ2-2; v_gene: TRBV18; d_gene: .; abundance: .; CDR3nt: TGTGCCAGCTCACCACCCGGCATCAGGGAAAACACCGGGGAGCTGTTTTTT; CDR3aa: CASSPPGIRENTGELFF
j_gene: TRBJ2-1; v_gene: TRBV7-2; d_gene: .; abundance: .; CDR3nt: TGTGCCAGCACAGACTCCTACAATGAGCAGTTCTTC; CDR3aa: CASTDSYNEQFF
j_gene: TRBJ2-2; v_gene: TRBV27; d_gene: .; abundance: .; CDR3nt: TGTGCCAGCAGTACGGACAGTAACACCGGGGAGCTGTTTTTT; CDR3aa: CASSTDSNTGELFF
j_gene: TRBJ2-2; v_gene: TRBV10-3; d_gene: TRBD2; abundance: .; CDR3nt: TGTGCCATCAGTGACGGAGCGGGAGTGTATGCCGGGGAGCTGTTTTTT; CDR3aa: CAISDGAGVYAGELFF
j_gene: TRBJ2-5; v_gene: TRBV12-5; d_gene: .; abundance: .; CDR3nt: TGTGCTAGTGGTTCCCAGGGGGGCAGGGAGACCCAGTACTTC; CDR3aa: CASGSQGGRETQYF
j_gene: TRBJ2-6; v_gene: TRBV14; d_gene: .; abundance: medium-sized; CDR3nt: TGTGCCAGCAGCCAAGATTGGGGGCCTGGGGCCAACGTCCTGACTTTC; CDR3aa: CASSQDWGPGANVLTF
j_gene: TRBJ2-4; v_gene: TRBV19; d_gene: TRBD2; abundance: .; CDR3nt: TGTGCCAGTAGTTTGAGGCCTAGCGGGAGGGGGAACATTCAGTACTTC; CDR3aa: CASSLRPSGRGNIQYF
j_gene: TRBJ1-1; v_gene: TRBV7-9; d_gene: .; abundance: .; CDR3nt: TGTGCCAGCAGCTTAGCGCCAGGGGACACTGAAGCTTTCTTT; CDR3aa: CASSLAPGDTEAFF
j_gene: TRBJ2-7; v_gene: TRBV7-2; d_gene: TRBD2; abundance: .; CDR3nt: TGTGCCAGCAGCCTCCGCGGGGGTATCCGAGGAGACGAGCAGTACTTC; CDR3aa: CASSLRGGIRGDEQYF
j_gene: TRBJ1-6; v_gene: TRBV19; d_gene: .; abundance: .; CDR3nt: TGTGCCAGTAGGGCCCGGGACACTAATTCACCCCTCCACTTT; CDR3aa: CASRARDTNSPLHF
j_gene: TRBJ1-5; v_gene: TRBV27; d_gene: .; abundance: few; CDR3nt: TGTGCCAGCAGTTTAGGACACCCTGGGCCCCAGCATTTT; CDR3aa: CASSLGHPGPQHF
j_gene: TRBJ1-5; v_gene: TRBV21-1; d_gene: .; abundance: .; CDR3nt: TGTGCCAGCAGCAAAGGGACAGGGGGACATCAGCCCCAGCATTTT; CDR3aa: CASSKGTGGHQPQHF
j_gene: TRBJ2-1; v_gene: TRBV5-6; d_gene: .; abundance: .; CDR3nt: TGTGCCAGCAGCTTTACGGGGAACAATGAGCAGTTCTTC; CDR3aa: CASSFTGNNEQFF
j_gene: TRBJ1-2; v_gene: TRBV7-2; d_gene: .; abundance: .; CDR3nt: TGTGCCAGCAGCGCACAGCAGACTAACTATGGCTACACCTTC; CDR3aa: CASSAQQTNYGYTF
j_gene: TRBJ2-1; v_gene: TRBV7-6; d_gene: .; abundance: .; CDR3nt: TGTGCCAGCAGCTCCGCTTACGGGCGGGAATACAATGAGCAGTTCTTC; CDR3aa: CASSSAYGREYNEQFF
j_gene: TRBJ1-2; v_gene: TRBV10-3; d_gene: TRBD1; abundance: few; CDR3nt: TGTGCCATCAGTTCCCCTGACAGGGACTATGGCTACACCTTC; CDR3aa: CAISSPDRDYGYTF
j_gene: TRBJ2-2; v_gene: TRBV30; d_gene: .; abundance: .; CDR3nt: TGTGCCTGGAAGAGGGGGACAACGAACACCGGGGAGCTGTTTTTT; CDR3aa: CAWKRGTTNTGELFF
j_gene: TRBJ2-3; v_gene: TRBV7-2; d_gene: TRBD2; abundance: .; CDR3nt: TGTGCCAGCAGCTTAGCGTTCCCGGGGGGGGGCACAGATACGCAGTATTTT; CDR3aa: CASSLAFPGGGTDTQYF
j_gene: TRBJ2-3; v_gene: TRBV12-3/TRBV12-4; d_gene: .; abundance: .; CDR3nt: TGTGCCAGCGAAATAGGGGCGACAGATACGCAGTATTTT; CDR3aa: CASEIGATDTQYF
j_gene: TRBJ2-5; v_gene: TRBV12-3/TRBV12-4; d_gene: .; abundance: .; CDR3nt: TGTGCCAGCCACCGGGGGCAAGAGACCCAGTACTTC; CDR3aa: CASHRGQETQYF
j_gene: TRBJ2-1; v_gene: TRBV7-3; d_gene: TRBD2; abundance: .; CDR3nt: TGTGCCAGCAGCTTAAATTCGAGACTAGCCCCCTCCTACAATGAGCAGTTCTTC; CDR3aa: CASSLNSRLAPSYNEQFF
j_gene: TRBJ1-5; v_gene: TRBV12-5; d_gene: .; abundance: few; CDR3nt: TGTGCTAGTGGCTCAGGAGGTCAGCCCCAGCATTTT; CDR3aa: CASGSGGQPQHF
j_gene: TRBJ1-4; v_gene: TRBV6-4; d_gene: TRBD1; abundance: .; CDR3nt: TGTGCCAGAGCCGGGACAGCTAATGAAAAACTGTTTTTT; CDR3aa: CARAGTANEKLFF
j_gene: TRBJ2-2; v_gene: TRBV24-1; d_gene: TRBD2; abundance: .; CDR3nt: TGTGCCACCAGTTACCGGACTAGCGGTCCCGGGGAGCTGTTTTTT; CDR3aa: CATSYRTSGPGELFF
j_gene: TRBJ1-5; v_gene: TRBV3-1/TRBV3-2; d_gene: TRBD1; abundance: .; CDR3nt: TGTGCCAGCAGCCCTGGGACAGGGGGGAGCAATCAGCCCCAGCATTTT; CDR3aa: CASSPGTGGSNQPQHF
j_gene: TRBJ1-1; v_gene: TRBV5-1; d_gene: .; abundance: .; CDR3nt: TGCGCCAGCAGCTGGCGGGGGGGGACTGAAGCTTTCTTT; CDR3aa: CASSWRGGTEAFF
j_gene: TRBJ2-6; v_gene: TRBV30; d_gene: .; abundance: .; CDR3nt: TGTGCCTGGAGTTTATCTGGGGCCAACGTCCTGACTTTC; CDR3aa: CAWSLSGANVLTF
j_gene: TRBJ1-2; v_gene: TRBV18; d_gene: .; abundance: .; CDR3nt: TGTGCCAGCACGACTGGGGGACATCTGGGATTCTACACCTTC; CDR3aa: CASTTGGHLGFYTF
j_gene: TRBJ1-3; v_gene: TRBV7-6; d_gene: .; abundance: .; CDR3nt: TGTGCCAGCAGCTCACCCGGGGGTTATGGAAACACCATATATTTT; CDR3aa: CASSSPGGYGNTIYF
j_gene: TRBJ1-1; v_gene: TRBV10-3; d_gene: .; abundance: .; CDR3nt: TGTGCCATCAGTGACAGGGGACGGACTGAAGCTTTCTTT; CDR3aa: CAISDRGRTEAFF
j_gene: TRBJ2-7; v_gene: TRBV21-1; d_gene: .; abundance: .; CDR3nt: TGTGCCAGCAGCAAAGGCCGACAGGCCTCCTACGAGCAGTACTTC; CDR3aa: CASSKGRQASYEQYF
j_gene: TRBJ1-4; v_gene: TRBV12-3/TRBV12-4; d_gene: .; abundance: .; CDR3nt: TGTGCCAGCAGCTCAGGGGCGGATGAAAAACTGTTTTTT; CDR3aa: CASSSGADEKLFF
j_gene: TRBJ2-7; v_gene: TRBV24-1; d_gene: .; abundance: .; CDR3nt: TGTGCCAGTGGTTTTAGCTCCTACGAGCAGTACTTC; CDR3aa: CASGFSSYEQYF
j_gene: TRBJ2-5; v_gene: TRBV7-2; d_gene: .; abundance: .; CDR3nt: TGTGCCAGCAGCTTATTTGGCGGGGAAGAGACCCAGTACTTC; CDR3aa: CASSLFGGEETQYF
j_gene: TRBJ2-3; v_gene: TRBV29-1; d_gene: TRBD2; abundance: .; CDR3nt: TGCAGCGTGACTAGCGGGGGGGGCACAGATACGCAGTATTTT; CDR3aa: CSVTSGGGTDTQYF
j_gene: TRBJ2-3; v_gene: TRBV5-8; d_gene: TRBD1; abundance: once; CDR3nt: TGTGCCAGCAGCTCGAGGGACAGCTTCACAGATACGCAGTATTTT; CDR3aa: CASSSRDSFTDTQYF
j_gene: TRBJ2-5; v_gene: TRBV2; d_gene: TRBD2; abundance: once; CDR3nt: TGTGCCAGCAGTGAAGGGACTAGCGGGAGGGCCCCAGAGACCCAGTACTTC; CDR3aa: CASSEGTSGRAPETQYF
j_gene: TRBJ2-3; v_gene: TRBV3-1/TRBV3-2; d_gene: .; abundance: .; CDR3nt: TGTGCCAGCAGCCAAGTAGGCACAGATACGCAGTATTTT; CDR3aa: CASSQVGTDTQYF
j_gene: TRBJ2-3; v_gene: TRBV6-4; d_gene: TRBD1; abundance: few; CDR3nt: TGTGCCAGCAGTCGGGACAGGGACACAGATACGCAGTATTTT; CDR3aa: CASSRDRDTDTQYF
j_gene: TRBJ1-2; v_gene: TRBV10-3; d_gene: TRBD1; abundance: .; CDR3nt: TGTGCCATCAGTGAGTCGACCGGGACAGGGGGCGTCGGTGGCTACACCTTC; CDR3aa: CAISESTGTGGVGGYTF